One sample yielded the 26 T cell receptor beta chains listed below, sequenced in a study of shared clonotypes between healthy human individuals. This table comes from immunoSEQ multiplex PCR, and its TCRdb copy is limited to in-frame clones, with some not included. The sample shows around 500,000 clones, 78% of them seen only once. Sequencing input: PBMCs. The receptors shown here come from a middle-aged woman in good health. Some clones in this sample may be carry-over from other donors' samples.

The chain joins TRBV12-1 to TRBJ2-7; the table names TRBD2, a call not compared with the DNA. TRBV12-1 represents a pseudogene. The CDR3 is made up of 16 amino acids. The CDR3, as DNA: TGTGCCAGCAGCCCCCCGACTAGCGGGACCCCCGCCGAGCAGTACTTC. It translates to CASSPPTSGTPAEQYF.

In this sample, this clone turned up once. This chain links TRBV9 with TRBJ2-1; 7 bases agree with TRBD1. V trimming: 3 bases; J trimming: 4 bases; junction bases outside the gene matches: 22. The CDR3 runs 20 residues. Per germline, CDR1 SGDLS and CDR2 YYNGEE. In nucleotides, the CDR3 is TGTGCCAGCAGCGCCCCCGGGGTAGGGGGCCCTGATTCCCATTACAATGAGCAGTTCTTC. This encodes CASSAPGVGGPDSHYNEQFF. The variable domain in full, completed from reference TRBV9 and TRBJ2-1, reads DSGVTQTPKHLITATGQRVTLRCSPRSGDLSVYWYQQSLDQGLQFLIQYYNGEERAKGNILERFSAQQFPDLHSELNLSSLELGDSALYFCASSAPGVGGPDSHYNEQFFGPGTRLTVL.

V usage is TRBV5-4 and J usage is TRBJ2-2; D is perhaps TRBD2 (7 bases). The germline V and J ends were trimmed by 6 bases and 5 bases, with 20 bases remaining between them. The germline CDR1 and CDR2 sequences are SGHNT and YYREEE (reference sequence). The CDR3 is 16 residues long. The chain's CDR3 is CASTASGGQGTGELFF. The DNA of the CDR3 is TGTGCCAGCACCGCCTCCGGGGGGCAGGGAACCGGGGAGCTGTTTTTT.

V usage is TRBV18 and J usage is TRBJ2-2; the match to TRBD1 covers 11 bases. The CDR3 runs to 16 residues. Trimming removed 3 bases from V and 5 bases from J; junction bases left unmatched: 5. CDR1 and CDR2 (germline): KGHSH, LQKENI. The CDR3 bases are TGTGCCAGCTCACCTGGACAGGGGGCGCGAACCGGGGAGCTGTTTTTT. Protein sequence: CASSPGQGARTGELFF. The whole variable domain, filled in from reference TRBV18 and TRBJ2-2, reads NAGVMQNPRHLVRRRGQEARLRCSPMKGHSHVYWYRQLPEEGLKFMVYLQKENIIDESGMPKERFSAEFPKEGPSILRIQQVVRGDSAAYFCASSPGQGARTGELFFGEGSRLTVL.

This chain connects TRBV5-5 to TRBJ1-2; tentative D call: TRBD1 (5 bases). CDR1 is SGHKS, CDR2 YYEKEE, per germline (reference sequence). The CDR3 totals 14 residues. V lost 3 bases and J 8 bases, leaving 17 bases between the germline ends. The chain's CDR3 is CASSSAQGKVGYTF. The CDR3 nucleotides are TGTGCCAGCAGCTCGGCCCAGGGCAAGGTGGGCTACACCTTC.

The chain joins TRBV7-8 to TRBJ2-2; no clear D gene. Germline V gene sequence: CDR1 SGHVS, CDR2 FQNEAQ. The CDR3 sequence is 12 residues long. Trimming removed 1 base at V and 6 bases at J, with 3 bases between. CDR3 nucleotides: TGTGCCAGCAGCTTAGACCCCGGGGAGCTGTTTTTT. It translates to CASSLDPGELFF.

This clone was picked up one time. This sequence joins TRBV20-1 and TRBJ2-7; D call uncertain. The germline gives CDR1 DFQATT, CDR2 SNEGSKA (reference sequence). V was trimmed by 3 bases and J by 7 bases, leaving 10 bases between them. The CDR3 consists of 11 residues. The CDR3 coding sequence is TGCAGTGCTAGTGTAGAGGCTGAGCAGTACTTC. It yields the protein CSASVEAEQYF.

The chain links TRBV27 to TRBJ2-7, with 8 bases matching TRBD1. Germline V CDR1 and CDR2: MNHEY, SMNVEV (reference sequence). The length of the CDR3 is 15 residues. Trimming took 6 bases from V and 4 from J; bases not matched to a gene: 11. The CDR3 loop is CASRGTSGTGYEQYF. CDR3 sequence (DNA): TGTGCCAGCAGGGGGACTTCCGGGACAGGATACGAGCAGTACTTC.

The chain carries TRBV6-1 and TRBJ1-1; 7 bases are shared with TRBD1. This CDR3 spans 13 amino acids. The ends lost 2 bases at V and 9 bases at J; junction bases unmatched: 6. Germline assignment: CDR1 MNHNS and CDR2 SASEGT. DNA for the CDR3: TGTGCCAGCAGTGAACCCGGGACAGAGAAAGCTTTCTTT. Protein sequence: CASSEPGTEKAFF.

The chain has TRBV30 and TRBJ1-2; possible D gene TRBD1, 5 bases. Germline values: CDR1 GTSNPN, CDR2 SVGIG (reference sequence). The V end was cut by 5 bases, the J end by 4 bases, with 20 bases between. This CDR3 spans 15 amino acids. CDR3 sequence (DNA): TGTGCCTGGGCTCTTAGACAGACGTCGTTCTATGGCTACACCTTC. This translates into CAWALRQTSFYGYTF.

The genes are TRBV7-9 and TRBJ2-7, with D tentatively TRBD2 (5 bases). The germline V and J ends were trimmed by 5 bases and 10 bases, with 27 bases remaining between them. The V gene's germline CDR1 is SEHNR and CDR2 FQNEAQ (reference sequence). This CDR3 contains 16 residues. Here the CDR3 reads CASSPRPLVSKPEQYF. The DNA for the CDR3 is TGTGCCAGCAGCCCCAGGCCACTAGTTTCGAAACCTGAACAGTACTTC.

To note about this clone: This CDR3 is also generated by other DNA sequences in the sample. V usage is TRBV28 and J usage is TRBJ1-5, with D possibly being TRBD1 (5 bases). CDR1 and CDR2 (germline): MDHEN, SYDVKM. V lost 7 bases and J 1 base, leaving 8 bases between the germline ends. The CDR3 runs to 13 residues. The CDR3 sequence: CASKGDSNQPQHF. The CDR3, as DNA: TGTGCCAGCAAAGGGGACAGCAATCAGCCCCAGCATTTT.

The rearrangement links TRBV7-8 to TRBJ2-5; D possibly corresponds to TRBD2 (6 bases). This CDR3 spans 14 amino acids. The germline CDR1 and CDR2 sequences are SGHVS and FQNEAQ. Trimming stripped 2 bases from V and 5 bases from J, with 12 bases between. The CDR3 reads CASSLFRAGETQYF. CDR3 nucleotide sequence: TGTGCCAGCAGCTTATTTAGGGCGGGGGAGACCCAGTACTTC. Full variable domain (missing parts from reference TRBV7-8 and TRBJ2-5): GAGVSQSPRYKVAKRGQDVALRCDPISGHVSLFWYQQALGQGPEFLTYFQNEAQLDKSGLPSDRFFAERPEGSVSTLKIQRTQQEDSAVYLCASSLFRAGETQYFGPGTRLLVL.

This CDR3 reads CAISKGHRNTIYF. DNA for the CDR3: TGTGCCATCAGTAAGGGACACCGAAACACCATATATTTT. The chain carries TRBV10-3 and TRBJ1-3; D possibly corresponds to TRBD1 (6 bases). The CDR3 is 13 amino acids. Germline V gives CDR1 ENHRY, CDR2 SYGVKD. Trimming shortened V by 5 bases and J by 5 bases, and 10 bases separated the two germline ends.

This clone showed up just a few times. The chain has TRBV21-1 and TRBJ1-5; the table's TRBD1 call for D was not verified on the DNA. TRBV21-1 is a documented pseudogene. The CDR3 contains 16 residues. CDR3 residues: CASSKNPGGADQPQHF. In nucleotides, the CDR3 is TGTGCCAGCAGCAAAAATCCAGGGGGCGCGGATCAGCCCCAGCATTTT.

This clone was detected ten times or more. The rearrangement joins TRBV21-1 to TRBJ1-1. TRBV21-1 is designated a pseudogene. The CDR3 runs 14 residues. The CDR3 DNA follows: TGTGCCAGCAGATCGGAGGGGGTTGAGGGTGAAGCTTTCTTT. Its protein product is CASRSEGVEGEAFF.

V and J are TRBV6-4 and TRBJ2-7; TRBD2 aligns across 12 bases. The germline V gene has CDR1 MRHNA and CDR2 SNTAGT. The CDR3 length is 14 residues. V was clipped by 10 bases and J by 4 bases; unmatched bases: 8. This CDR3 is CANNRLAGAYEQYF. The CDR3 DNA is TGTGCCAACAATCGACTAGCGGGAGCTTACGAGCAGTACTTC.

V and J are TRBV5-1 and TRBJ1-5; D gene unclear. Germline CDR1 reads SGHRS; CDR2 reads YFSETQ. With 0 bases removed from V and 6 bases from J, the gap between germline ends came to 7 bases. The CDR3 runs to 13 residues. This chain's CDR3 is CASSLGGSQPQHF. CDR3 sequence (DNA): TGCGCCAGCAGCTTGGGAGGGAGTCAGCCCCAGCATTTT.

This chain joins TRBV27 and TRBJ2-7; D is possibly TRBD1 or TRBD2 (5 bases each). The CDR3 loop spans 12 amino acids. Trimming took 5 bases from V and 7 from J, leaving 12 bases between them. Germline CDR1 reads MNHEY; CDR2 reads SMNVEV (reference sequence). The CDR3 region is CASSIRGAEQYF. The CDR3 DNA reads TGTGCCAGCAGTATCCGGGGCGCGGAGCAGTACTTC.

This clone was recorded only once. This rearrangement joins TRBV5-6 to TRBJ2-1; no firm D call. This CDR3 is built from 13 residues. The ends were cut back, 1 base at V and 4 bases at J, with 6 bases in the middle. Germline CDR1 is SGHDT and CDR2 is YYEEEE. CDR3 region: CASSLPTYNEQFF. Written as DNA, the CDR3 is TGTGCCAGCAGCTTGCCTACATACAATGAGCAGTTCTTC.

This sequence joins TRBV13 and TRBJ1-2; unclear D gene. This CDR3 spans 11 amino acids. CDR1 PRHDT and CDR2 FYEKMQ come from the germline V gene (reference sequence). V dropped 3 bases and J dropped 1 base, with 0 bases sitting between them. The CDR3 protein is CASSFNYGYTF. The CDR3 DNA sequence: TGTGCCAGCAGCTTTAACTATGGCTACACCTTC.

The rearrangement joins TRBV7-2 to TRBJ2-1, with a possible D match to TRBD2 (6 bases). The CDR3 spans 16 residues. Between the trimmed V and J ends, which lost 4 bases and 0 bases, there was a span of 13 bases. Per germline, CDR1 SGHTA and CDR2 FQGNSA. For the CDR3, the DNA is TGTGCCAGCAGCTCTATTCGCGGGGACTCCTACAATGAGCAGTTCTTC. The encoded protein is CASSSIRGDSYNEQFF.

The gene calls are TRBV5-1 and TRBJ1-1; no clear D. V was shortened by 4 bases and J by 0 bases, with 19 bases between the two germline ends. The V gene's germline CDR1 is SGHRS and CDR2 YFSETQ. The CDR3 is made up of 17 amino acids. CDR3 sequence reads: CASSQPTEGGLNTEAFF. The DNA for the CDR3 is TGCGCCAGCAGCCAACCCACAGAGGGCGGATTGAACACTGAAGCTTTCTTT.

The chain employs TRBV7-3 and TRBJ2-3; 10 bases match TRBD2. Germline-derived CDR1 and CDR2 are SGHTA and FQGTGA. The junction had 3 bases not matched to a gene; V was cut back by 0 bases and J by 0 bases. The CDR3 spans 17 residues. CDR3 sequence: CASSLTGTSVSTDTQYF. DNA for the CDR3: TGTGCCAGCAGCTTAACTGGGACTAGCGTAAGCACAGATACGCAGTATTTT.

V usage is TRBV19 and J usage is TRBJ2-2, with TRBD2 identical over 13 bases. The junction had 5 bases not matched to a gene; V was cut back by 3 bases and J by 4 bases. The V gene's germline CDR1 is LNHDA and CDR2 SQIVND (reference sequence). The CDR3 spans 17 residues. The CDR3 reads CASSIGLAGVSTGELFF. As DNA, the CDR3 is TGTGCCAGTAGTATCGGACTAGCGGGAGTGAGCACCGGGGAGCTGTTTTTT.

In its sample, this clone was seen a few times. This rearrangement joins TRBV4-3 to TRBJ1-2; D unclear. Trimming took off 1 base at V and 0 bases at J, with 9 bases between the two ends. The CDR3 is 15 residues long. CDR1 is LGHNA, CDR2 YSLEER, per germline. CDR3 bases: TGCGCCAGCAGCCAAGCATTAAGCGCTAACTATGGCTACACCTTC. It yields the protein CASSQALSANYGYTF.